These 7 T cell receptor beta chains were all obtained from the same sample, sequenced in a study of blood T cell repertoires in COVID-19. The protocol was immunoSEQ multiplex PCR, while the TCRdb copy is restricted to in-frame clones and leaves out a portion. The table includes roughly 270,000 clones, around 85% detected once. The sample taken for sequencing was peripheral blood. These receptors were collected from a man aged 50 or older with active or convalescent COVID-19.

The V call is TRBV7-8, the J call TRBJ2-7, with D possibly TRBD1 on 6 matching bases. The CDR3 is 15 amino acids. CDR1 is SGHVS and CDR2 is FQNEAQ in the germline V gene. V was clipped by 1 base and J by 7 bases, with 17 bases between them. This CDR3 reads CASSLEPGVTGEQYF. CDR3 nucleotide sequence: TGTGCCAGCAGCTTAGAACCAGGGGTCACGGGAGAGCAGTACTTC. The full variable domain, in which reference TRBV7-8 and TRBJ2-7 provide the parts outside the CDR3, is GAGVSQSPRYKVAKRGQDVALRCDPISGHVSLFWYQQALGQGPEFLTYFQNEAQLDKSGLPSDRFFAERPEGSVSTLKIQRTQQEDSAVYLCASSLEPGVTGEQYFGPGTRLTVT.

CDR3 loop: CAWSTDRAGEKLFF. Written as DNA, the CDR3 is TGTGCCTGGAGTACGGACAGGGCAGGGGAAAAACTGTTTTTT. This chain connects TRBV30 to TRBJ1-4; 8 nucleotides match TRBD1. V dropped 2 bases and J dropped 8; count of bases not matched to a gene: 7. The germline V gene encodes CDR1 GTSNPN and CDR2 SVGIG (reference sequence). This CDR3 has 14 residues.

V gene TRBV28 combines with J gene TRBJ1-2; TRBD1 matches 7 bases. Germline CDR1 is MDHEN and CDR2 is SYDVKM. This CDR3 has 15 residues. The junction had 9 bases not matched to a gene; V was cut back by 5 bases and J by 3 bases. The CDR3 nucleotides read TGTGCCAGCAGTCCCGCGACAGGGCTACACTATGGCTACACCTTC. Its translation is CASSPATGLHYGYTF.

The rearrangement joins TRBV5-4 to TRBJ2-7; 7 bases align to TRBD1. This CDR3 region has 14 residues. The germline gives CDR1 SGHNT, CDR2 YYREEE (reference sequence). The J segment lost 5 bases and the V segment lost 4 bases, leaving 9 bases of the junction unmatched. CDR3 nucleotides: TGTGCCAGCAGCGCCCGACAGGGAGTCAACGAGCAGTACTTC. Translated: CASSARQGVNEQYF.

The chain links TRBV11-1 to TRBJ2-2; no clear D. This CDR3 contains 13 residues. The V gene's germline CDR1 is SGHAT and CDR2 FQDESV (reference sequence). V gave up 5 bases and J gave up 3 bases, with 7 bases separating them. The CDR3 sequence is CASSNRDTGELFF. The CDR3 DNA reads as TGTGCCAGCAGCAACAGAGACACCGGGGAGCTGTTTTTT.

V is TRBV19 and J is TRBJ1-3; 8 bases match TRBD1. Germline CDR1 LNHDA, CDR2 SQIVND (reference sequence). This CDR3 has 16 amino acids. V lost 9 bases, J lost 2 bases, and 12 bases stayed unmatched. CDR3: CASSRTGSAAGNTIYF. CDR3 nucleotides: TGTGCCAGCTCAAGGACAGGGTCGGCGGCTGGAAACACCATATATTTT.

This chain joins TRBV29-1 and TRBJ1-1, with a tentative D call TRBD1 (6 bases). V was trimmed by 4 bases and J by 0 bases, leaving 12 bases between them. The CDR3 runs to 14 residues. CDR1 is SQVTM and CDR2 is ANQGSEA in the germline V gene. DNA for the CDR3: TGCAGCGTTGGGACAGCCCCCCTGAACACTGAAGCTTTCTTT. It codes for CSVGTAPLNTEAFF.